This paragraph reports one T cell receptor (beta chain). This specimen comes from a study of blood T cell repertoires in COVID-19. Overall study context: Material from acute and convalescent COVID-19 was sourced from the United States, Italy and Spain. PBMCs, B-cell-depleted T cells, or T cells were the source of the cDNA or gDNA that made up the material.

Per the original data handling: Amplifying reference gene primers gave estimates of nucleated cell counts. Repertoires were generated with immunoSEQ multiplex PCR, while TCRdb's copy carries only in-frame clones and drops some. V and J calls and clone size follow that table, whereas D and trimming were derived from the DNA. The sample carries a few hundred thousand clones, roughly nine tenths recorded once. The CDR3 length is 13 residues. The germline CDR1 and CDR2 sequences are GTSNPN and SVGIG (reference sequence). Trimming cost V 0 bases and J 5 bases, with 11 bases left between them. Material: peripheral blood. The sequence came from a man in his forties with acute or convalescent COVID-19. This rearrangement joins TRBV30 to TRBJ2-7; TRBD1 is a possible D gene (5 bases). The CDR3 loop is CAWSVLRVHEQYF. For the CDR3, the DNA is TGTGCCTGGAGTGTTCTCAGGGTTCACGAGCAGTACTTC.